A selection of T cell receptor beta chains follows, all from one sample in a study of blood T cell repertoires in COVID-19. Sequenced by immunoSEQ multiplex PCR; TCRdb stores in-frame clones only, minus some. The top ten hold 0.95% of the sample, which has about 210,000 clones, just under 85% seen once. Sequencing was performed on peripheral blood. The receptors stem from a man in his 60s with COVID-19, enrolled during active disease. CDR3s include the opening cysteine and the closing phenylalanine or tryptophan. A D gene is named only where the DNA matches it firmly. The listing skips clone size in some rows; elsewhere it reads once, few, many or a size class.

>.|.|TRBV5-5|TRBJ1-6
TGTGCCAGCAGCCGGAGTATGACGAGCTCCTATAATTCACCCCTCCACTTT
CASSRSMTSSYNSPLHF
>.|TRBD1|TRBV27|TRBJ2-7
TGTGCCAGCAGTTTCTCCGGACAGCCGGGACAGCCCCGCGAGCAGTACTTC
CASSFSGQPGQPREQYF
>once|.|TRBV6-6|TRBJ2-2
TGTGCCAGCAGTTACGGGGAGGCCCGAGTATCCGGGGAGCTGTTTTTT
CASSYGEARVSGELFF
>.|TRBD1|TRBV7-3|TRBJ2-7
TGTGCCAGCAAGGACAGGGCGTCCTACGAGCAGTACTTC
CASKDRASYEQYF
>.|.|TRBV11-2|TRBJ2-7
TGTGCCAGCAGCTTAGATAGGGGTCTGTACTTC
CASSLDRGLYF
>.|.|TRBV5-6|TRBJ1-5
TGTGCCAGCAGCTTGGGACCCCAGGGCCATCAGCCCCAGCATTTT
CASSLGPQGHQPQHF
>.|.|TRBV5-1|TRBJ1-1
TGCGCCAGCATAGGGGAAATAGGGGGTGAAGCTTTCTTT
CASIGEIGGEAFF
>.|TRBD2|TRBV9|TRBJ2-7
TGTGCCAGCAGCGTAGGGGCTAGCGGCTTTGATCGCGAGCACTTC
CASSVGASGFDREHF
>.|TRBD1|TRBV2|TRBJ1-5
TGTGCCAGCAGTTGGACAGGGGGAAATCAGCCCCAGCATTTT
CASSWTGGNQPQHF
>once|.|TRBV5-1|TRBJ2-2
TGCGCCAGCAGCTTGGCGAGATTTGCAGGTACCGGGGAGCTGTTTTTT
CASSLARFAGTGELFF
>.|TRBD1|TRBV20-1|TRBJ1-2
TGCAGTGCTTACCAGGGGGATGGCTACACCTTC
CSAYQGDGYTF
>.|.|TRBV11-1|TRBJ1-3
TGTGCCAGCAGCTTAAACAGGGTCCGTCGTGGAAACACCATATATTTT
CASSLNRVRRGNTIYF
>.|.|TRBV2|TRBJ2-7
TGTGCCAGCAGCAAACAGGGCGACGAGCAGTACTTC
CASSKQGDEQYF
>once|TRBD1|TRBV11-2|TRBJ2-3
TGTGCCAGCAGCTTCCGACAGGGGATGGTGACAGATACGCAGTATTTT
CASSFRQGMVTDTQYF
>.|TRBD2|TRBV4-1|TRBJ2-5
TGCGCCAGCAGCCTCGCCGGGACTAGCGGGCAAGAGACCCAGTACTTC
CASSLAGTSGQETQYF
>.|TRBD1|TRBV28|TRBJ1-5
TGTGCCAGCACCCCACAGGGGGATCAGCCCCAGCATTTT
CASTPQGDQPQHF
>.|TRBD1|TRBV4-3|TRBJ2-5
TGCGCCAGCAGCCAAGATGGGGACAGGGGCGAGACCCAGTACTTC
CASSQDGDRGETQYF
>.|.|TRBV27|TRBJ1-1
TGTGCCAGCAGGCTGGGAGGCGCTTATAAAAACACTGAAGCTTTCTTT
CASRLGGAYKNTEAFF
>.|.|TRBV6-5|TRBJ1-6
TGTGCCAGCCTAAGTACCGATTCACCCCTCCACTTT
CASLSTDSPLHF
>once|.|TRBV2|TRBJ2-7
TGTGCCAGCAGTGGGCGGGCTAGCAGCGAGCAGTACTTC
CASSGRASSEQYF
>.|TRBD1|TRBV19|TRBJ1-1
TGTGCCAGTAGTATTAGATTGACCGGGACAGCTACTATGAACACTGAAGCTTTCTTT
CASSIRLTGTATMNTEAFF
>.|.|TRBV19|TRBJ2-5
TGTGCCAGTAGTAGTAGGTCAGGGGTACGGGAGACCCAGTACTTC
CASSSRSGVRETQYF
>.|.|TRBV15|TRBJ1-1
TGTGCCACCAGCAGAGGAATCGGGATGAACACTGAAGCTTTCTTT
CATSRGIGMNTEAFF
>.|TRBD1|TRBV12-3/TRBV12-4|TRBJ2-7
TGTGCCAGCAGTTGGGGACAGGACCACGAGCAGTACTTC
CASSWGQDHEQYF
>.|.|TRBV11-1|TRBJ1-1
TGTGCCAGCAGTCCCCCACGGTCCACTGAAGCTTTCTTT
CASSPPRSTEAFF
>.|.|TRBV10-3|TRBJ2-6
TGTGCCATCAGTGACAACAGGGCTGGGGCCAACGTCCTGACTTTC
CAISDNRAGANVLTF
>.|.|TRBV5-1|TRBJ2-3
TGCGCCAGCAGCTTGTGGGGGACTAGCACAGATACGCAGTATTTT
CASSLWGTSTDTQYF
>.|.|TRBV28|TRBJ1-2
TGTGCCAGCAGTTTTGGGGGGGCGCGTAGAAATGGCTACACCTTC
CASSFGGARRNGYTF
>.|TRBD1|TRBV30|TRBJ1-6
TGTGCCTGGAGTGTAGATCGCCAAGGGGGCAACTATAATTCACCCCTCCACTTT
CAWSVDRQGGNYNSPLHF
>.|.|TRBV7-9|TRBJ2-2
TGTGCCAGCAGCTCCCGGGTTATCGGGGAGCTGTTTTTT
CASSSRVIGELFF
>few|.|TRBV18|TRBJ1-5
TGTGCCAGCTCACCACTGGCTCCACCGGGGCCCCAGCATTTT
CASSPLAPPGPQHF
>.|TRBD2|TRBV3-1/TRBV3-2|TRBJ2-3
TGTGCCAGCAGCCACCATACTAGCGGGAGAACCTCTAGCACAGATACGCAGTATTTT
CASSHHTSGRTSSTDTQYF
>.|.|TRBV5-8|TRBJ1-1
TGTGCCAGCAGCTTGAGGAGGAGGAACACTGAAGCTTTCTTT
CASSLRRRNTEAFF
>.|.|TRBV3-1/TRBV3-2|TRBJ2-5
TGTGCCAGCAGCTCCTACTCAGGACTACCTCAACAAGAGACCCAGTACTTC
CASSSYSGLPQQETQYF
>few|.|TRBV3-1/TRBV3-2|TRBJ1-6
TGTGCCAGCAGCCAAGTAACAGGGAGCTCACCCCTCCACTTT
CASSQVTGSSPLHF